The subject of this entry is one T cell receptor beta chain. The target antigen is unknown. This record belongs to a study of CD8+ T cells in alopecia areata. Sequencing templates came from extracted RNA that was reverse transcribed into cDNA. Method: immunoSEQ multiplex PCR; TCRdb's copy keeps in-frame clones and lacks some. Of some 110,000 clones detected, roughly 50% appear once; the ten largest clones hold around 30%. Treatment noted: oral pan-JAK inhibitor, 5-10 mg twice daily. Study-wide results and caveats: Baseline CD8+ expansion's link to response remains uncertain, as there was one nonresponder.

Trimming removed 0 bases from V and 8 bases from J, with 5 bases in between. Germline assignment: CDR1 SNHLY and CDR2 FYNNEI. The length of the CDR3 is 12 residues. The source is a human donor with alopecia areata. The V and J genes are TRBV2 and TRBJ2-1; D is undetermined. The starting material was CD8+ T cells sorted from blood, obtained at week 4, from a patient treated with tofacitinib. The CDR3 loop is CASSEARYEQFF. Written as DNA, the CDR3 is TGTGCCAGCAGTGAAGCGCGGTATGAGCAGTTCTTC.